Sequencing of this TCR beta chain was carried out in a study of shared clonotypes between healthy human individuals. Study-wide results and caveats: It was observed that about 5% of naive CD4 clonotypes were shared across several donors. Represented diversity, genetic and exposure-history alike, was limited by few donors.

Data came from immunoSEQ multiplex PCR; TCRdb stores just in-frame clones and leaves some out. Of approximately 940,000 clones listed, about 80% are singletons. Details on this clone: Its antigen is unknown.

The sequenced sample was memory CD4+ T cells sorted from blood. Subset reported: CD45RA-negative fraction. The TCR was taken from a man between 18 and 35 years old in good health.

The CDR3 nucleotides are TGTGCCAGCAGTTTACATGTCCCAGATACCTACGAGCAGTACTTC. The encoded protein is CASSLHVPDTYEQYF. The rearrangement joins TRBV28 to TRBJ2-7; D uncertain. The CDR3 spans 15 residues. CDR1 is MDHEN and CDR2 is SYDVKM in the germline V gene. V was trimmed by 2 bases and J by 2 bases, leaving 13 bases between them.